This passage covers 4 T cell receptor beta chains from one sample sequenced in a study of cytomegalovirus exposure and HLA in healthy donors. Both 60 Vbeta primers and 13 Jbeta primers went into the PCR. Sequencing was performed with immunoSEQ multiplex PCR; in TCRdb, only in-frame clones are kept and a portion is missing. The profile shows 160,000 or so clones, around 78% of them singletons. The sample consisted of PBMCs. The origin of the receptors is a woman between 40 and 50 years old in good health and CMV-seronegative.

The chain joins TRBV5-6 to TRBJ2-7; possibly TRBD1 for D (7 bases). Looked up from germline, CDR1 is SGHDT and CDR2 is YYEEEE. The length of the CDR3 is 13 residues. Trimming left V 4 bases short and J 6 bases short, with 14 bases between. CDR3 loop: CASSARGVGEQYF. In DNA, the CDR3 is TGTGCCAGCAGCGCCAGGGGGGTTGGCGAGCAGTACTTC.

CDR3 sequence reads: CASSRDTAYNEQFF. The CDR3 DNA is TGTGCCAGCAGCCGGGACACAGCCTACAATGAGCAGTTCTTC. The gene calls are TRBV5-4 and TRBJ2-1; TRBD1 might be the D (6 bases). V lost 4 bases and J 2 bases, leaving 10 bases between the germline ends. The CDR3 runs to 14 residues. Germline loops: CDR1 SGHNT, CDR2 YYREEE (reference sequence).

This clone is a singleton in its sample. The chain employs TRBV10-3 and TRBJ2-5, with 9 bases fitting TRBD2. Germline CDR1 reads ENHRY; CDR2 reads SYGVKD. The CDR3 is 13 residues long. Trimming removed 7 bases from V and 4 bases from J; junction bases left unmatched: 4. The CDR3 spells CAIMTSGGETQYF. The CDR3 coding sequence is TGTGCCATCATGACTAGCGGTGGAGAGACCCAGTACTTC.

This clone is a singleton in its sample. The sample contains more than one DNA sequence encoding this CDR3. The rearrangement uses TRBV5-1 and TRBJ2-4; D uncertain. Looked up from germline, CDR1 is SGHRS and CDR2 is YFSETQ. Trimming took off 0 bases at V and 7 bases at J, with 5 bases between the two ends. The CDR3 has 12 residues. CDR3 in amino acids: CASSLDRNIQYF. In DNA form, the CDR3 reads TGCGCCAGCAGCTTGGACCGGAACATTCAGTACTTC.